This T cell receptor (beta chain) was retrieved from a study of identifying expanded T cells in peripheral blood. V lost 4 bases to trimming and J lost 4 bases, with 15 bases between them. Germline V CDR1 and CDR2: PRHDT, FYEKMQ (reference sequence). CDR3 length: 15 amino acids. Assay: immunoSEQ multiplex PCR; the TCRdb copy retains only in-frame clones and omits some. The table shows under 100,000 clones, with around 90% occurring only once. Study observations and caveats: Roughly 1.2 clones differed between technical replicates, versus roughly 16 and 20 over time. Variance in clone template counts between roughly 2-week samples significantly increased with total template count across all healthy donors.

With respect to this clone: Antigen unknown.

Healthy donors had no documented immune events, such as infections, while sampled. The receptor was isolated from a person between 18 and 69 years old in good health. Sequencing was carried out using blood. The chain is built from TRBV13 and TRBJ2-3, with D possibly being TRBD1 or TRBD2 (7 bases each). The CDR3 coding sequence is TGTGCCAGCAGCTCCCCGACAGGGAGGGCAGATACGCAGTATTTT. Its translation: CASSSPTGRADTQYF.